This entry lists 18 T cell receptor beta chains sequenced from one sample in a study of regulatory T cells in long-lasting Graves disease. Through Arm-PCR of CDR3 regions and iRepertoire HTBI primers, TCR beta libraries were built. TCRdb analysed the multiplex PCR reads with MiXCR anew, one entry per CDR3 protein. The data contain hundreds of thousands of distinct CDR3 sequences, 25% to 35% of them singletons. The time point here: persistent/refractory GD, antithyroid drugs over 5 years with positive TRAb. RNA isolated from PBMCs was used to make the TCR library. Sequenced material: peripheral blood mononuclear cells (PBMCs), taken when the disease was refractory, from a patient treated with antithyroid drugs. The receptor set was obtained from a female donor with Graves disease.

This clonotype was seen a handful of times. The chain combines TRBV29-1 with TRBJ1-5; D gene ambiguous. The length of the CDR3 is 15 residues. The germline CDR1 and CDR2 sequences are SQVTM and ANQGSEA. Trimming took 6 bases from V and 1 from J, leaving 16 bases between them. For the CDR3, the DNA is TGCAGCGTCGGAGGAGGAAGAGGAAGCAATCAGCCCCAGCATTTT. It specifies CSVGGGRGSNQPQHF.

The chain combines TRBV20-1 with TRBJ2-5; 9 bases line up with TRBD2. The germline V gene encodes CDR1 DFQATT and CDR2 SNEGSKA (reference sequence). J was trimmed by 1 base and V by 1 base; bases with no gene match: 4. The CDR3 has 15 amino acids. CDR3 residues: CSARVSGRVQETQYF. In DNA form, the CDR3 reads TGCAGTGCTAGAGTTAGCGGGAGAGTCCAAGAGACCCAGTACTTC.

This chain links TRBV6-1 with TRBJ2-7; 8 bases map to TRBD1. The CDR3 consists of 14 residues. Germline CDR1 is MNHNS and CDR2 is SASEGT. The ends lost 5 bases at V and 3 bases at J; junction bases unmatched: 6. In DNA, the CDR3 is TGTGCCAGCAGTACGGACAGGGACCGCTACGAGCAGTACTTC. It encodes CASSTDRDRYEQYF.

This clonotype was picked up many times. The rearrangement joins TRBV27 to TRBJ1-1; 8 nucleotides agree with TRBD1. V lost 3 bases to trimming and J lost 10 bases; unmatched junction nucleotides: 4. The V gene's germline CDR1 is MNHEY and CDR2 SMNVEV (reference sequence). The CDR3 totals 12 residues. Here the CDR3 DNA reads TGTGCCAGCAGTTTCCAGGGGGCTAGAGCTTTCTTT. It encodes CASSFQGARAFF.

The CDR3 here is CASSLGSGADYEQYF. The CDR3 DNA reads TGTGCCAGCAGCTTAGGGTCAGGGGCAGACTACGAGCAGTACTTC. This chain uses TRBV7-6 with TRBJ2-7; a possible D gene is TRBD1 (6 bases). The CDR3 runs to 15 residues. With 1 base removed from V and 3 bases from J, the gap between germline ends came to 13 bases. Germline CDR1 is SGHVS and CDR2 is FNYEAQ.

The V and J genes are TRBV28 and TRBJ2-7; 15 bases are shared with TRBD2. This CDR3 is 18 amino acids long. Germline lookup yields CDR1 MDHEN and CDR2 SYDVKM. V lost 7 bases and J lost 3; bases outside the gene matches: 13. CDR3 nucleotides: TGTGCCAGCACGACCCGGACTAGCGGGAGGGCCTGGCTCTACGAGCAGTACTTC. The encoded protein is CASTTRTSGRAWLYEQYF.

This chain connects TRBV7-9 to TRBJ1-1; D may be TRBD1 (5 bases). Germline V gene lookup returns CDR1 SEHNR and CDR2 FQNEAQ (reference sequence). The V and J ends lost 5 bases and 3 bases respectively, with 16 bases between them. There are 15 residues in the CDR3. This CDR3 reads CASSQPGGWDTEAFF. The CDR3 DNA follows: TGTGCCAGCAGCCAGCCGGGGGGATGGGACACTGAAGCTTTCTTT.

About this clonotype itself: A much larger clone differs by one base, so this may be a read error. The V gene is TRBV5-1, the J gene TRBJ1-5; D unclear. This CDR3 has 15 amino acids. Deletions cut 0 bases from V and 1 base from J, with 8 bases between. CDR1 is SGHRS and CDR2 is YFSETQ in the germline V gene. CDR3 DNA sequence: TGCGCCAGCAGCTTGGGAGGTGTGAGCAATCAGCCCCAGCATTTT. This gives the protein CASSLGGVSNQPQHF. Using reference TRBV5-1 and TRBJ1-5 for the parts outside the CDR3, the full variable domain is KAGVTQTPRYLIKTRGQQVTLSCSPISGHRSVSWYQQTPGQGLQFLFEYFSETQRNKGNFPGRFSGRQFSNSRSEMNVSTLELGDSALYLCASSLGGVSNQPQHFGDGTRLSIL.

This sequence joins TRBV29-1 and TRBJ1-3; 7 bases are shared with TRBD1. The CDR3 has 16 residues. Germline lookup yields CDR1 SQVTM and CDR2 ANQGSEA. The V segment lost 0 bases and the J segment 2 bases; nucleotides outside the gene matches: 7. CDR3 protein: CSVEEGGAGTGNTIYF. The CDR3 DNA reads as TGCAGCGTTGAAGAAGGGGGCGCAGGCACTGGAAACACCATATATTTT.

This rearrangement joins TRBV6-1 to TRBJ2-5; no clear D gene. The CDR3 extends over 14 amino acids. V lost 5 bases and J 2 bases, leaving 12 bases between the germline ends. Germline V gene sequence: CDR1 MNHNS, CDR2 SASEGT. This chain's CDR3 is CASSPEYEQETQYF. CDR3 nucleotide sequence: TGTGCCAGCAGTCCGGAATATGAGCAAGAGACCCAGTACTTC.

This clonotype has a count of ten or more. V usage is TRBV12-3 or TRBV12-4 and J usage is TRBJ2-7, with D maybe TRBD1 (8 bases). The ends were cut back, 5 bases at V and 2 bases at J, with 25 bases in the middle. CDR3 size: 18 residues. Here the CDR3 reads CASSRRTGSSGHAYEQYF. As DNA, the CDR3 is TGTGCCAGCAGTAGGAGGACAGGGAGTAGCGGGCATGCCTACGAGCAGTACTTC.

The chain carries TRBV20-1 and TRBJ2-3; 14 bases fit TRBD2. This CDR3 spans 16 amino acids. CDR1 DFQATT and CDR2 SNEGSKA come from the germline V gene (reference sequence). V was clipped by 6 bases and J by 11 bases; unmatched bases: 16. The chain's CDR3 is CSATGLAGGPVGVQYF. Written as DNA, the CDR3 is TGCAGTGCCACCGGACTAGCGGGAGGCCCCGTCGGGGTGCAGTATTTT.

In regard to this clonotype: This could be a read error, since a much larger clone is one nucleotide away. The chain employs TRBV5-5 and TRBJ1-1, with D possibly matching TRBD1 (5 bases). Trimming stripped 3 bases from V and 1 base from J, with 10 bases between. Germline loops: CDR1 SGHKS, CDR2 YYEKEE (reference sequence). CDR3 length equals 14 residues. CDR3 loop: CASSSAGPNTEAFF. DNA of the CDR3: TGTGCCAGCAGCTCGGCAGGGCCGAACACTGAAGCTTTCTTT.

This clonotype was recorded a few times. This sequence joins TRBV9 and TRBJ2-6; no reliable D call. V dropped 5 bases and J dropped 0 bases, with 6 bases sitting between them. Germline lookup yields CDR1 SGDLS and CDR2 YYNGEE. The CDR3 consists of 14 residues. The CDR3 region is CASSVDSGANVLTF. CDR3 DNA sequence: TGTGCCAGCAGTGTTGACTCTGGGGCCAACGTCCTGACTTTC.

The CDR3 sequence is CASTFFVTGELFF. The CDR3 nucleotides read TGTGCCAGCACTTTCTTCGTGACCGGGGAGCTGTTTTTT. The genes are TRBV28 and TRBJ2-2; D gene uncertain. From germline, CDR1 is MDHEN and CDR2 SYDVKM. Trimming pared 7 bases from V and 5 bases from J, leaving 11 bases between. The CDR3 has 13 residues.

Turning to this clonotype: Only one base separates this from a far larger clonotype, so it likely reflects a read error. This chain joins TRBV5-1 and TRBJ1-2; unclear D gene. Germline values: CDR1 SGHRS, CDR2 YFSETQ. The CDR3 extends over 13 amino acids. CDR3 protein: CASSQDSFYGYAF. CDR3 bases: TGTGCCAGCAGCCAAGACTCGTTTTATGGCTACGCCTTC.

V usage is TRBV9 and J usage is TRBJ1-1; D is ambiguous. Trimming shortened V by 6 bases and J by 5 bases, and 17 bases separated the two germline ends. The CDR3 is made up of 14 amino acids. The germline V gene encodes CDR1 SGDLS and CDR2 YYNGEE. The CDR3 region is CASTTSYGFTEAFF. The CDR3 DNA reads TGTGCCAGCACCACCAGTTACGGATTTACTGAAGCTTTCTTT.

V is TRBV20-1 and J is TRBJ1-1; weak D call: TRBD1 (5 bases). Trimming took 0 bases from V and 1 from J, leaving 12 bases between them. This CDR3 region has 15 residues. The germline V gene encodes CDR1 DFQATT and CDR2 SNEGSKA (reference sequence). CDR3 DNA: TGCAGTGCTAGAGATCTGGGACGACCGAACACTGAAGCTTTCTTT. It specifies CSARDLGRPNTEAFF.